The sequence of this T cell receptor (beta chain) was determined in a study of identical twins. Regarding the study as a whole: Recombination models fit unrelated individuals' TCR alpha sharing but underestimated twins'. Invariant MAIT and iNKT cells could partly confound zero-insertion analyses. Without tracking the same donors, conclusions rested on cross-sectional statistical analysis.

The trim removed 3 bases at V and 0 bases at J, leaving 7 bases unmatched. There are 16 residues in the CDR3. Germline CDR1 and CDR2: SGHKS and YYEKEE (reference sequence). Using its own MiXCR run on the 5' RACE reads, TCRdb lists one record per CDR3 protein. The sample has hundreds of thousands of distinct CDR3 sequences; around a sixth are singletons. This clonotype has at least ten counts. Its antigen is undetermined. These data were likewise used in another study, on T cells expressing NK-cell markers. That study reports: The authors derived TCR beta repertoires from sorted CD3+CD56+NKG2C+, CD3+CD56+NKG2C- and CD3+CD56-NKG2C+ T cells.

The specimen sequenced was PBMCs. The clonotype comes from a woman aged 18-29 years in good health. The chain has TRBV5-5 and TRBJ2-3; 7 bases align to TRBD2. This CDR3 is CASSSLGSGSTDTQYF. The CDR3 DNA follows: TGTGCCAGCAGCTCGTTGGGTAGCGGGAGCACAGATACGCAGTATTTT.